These 28 T cell receptor beta chains were all obtained from the same sample, sequenced in a study of blood T cell repertoires in COVID-19. Sequenced by immunoSEQ multiplex PCR; TCRdb stores in-frame clones only, minus some. The sample lists about 100,000 clones, approximately 86% seen once, with under 2% in the top ten. The sample taken for sequencing was peripheral blood. The source of these receptors is an older man with acute or convalescent COVID-19.

The chain carries TRBV4-1 and TRBJ2-1; 10 bases fit TRBD2. CDR1 and CDR2 (germline): MGHRA, YSYEKL. The CDR3 length is 16 residues. Germline trimming cut 1 base from V and 4 bases from J; bases unmatched to any gene: 4. The CDR3 DNA is TGCGCCAGCAGCCAAGCCGGGACTAGCGTGTACAATGAGCAGTTCTTC. Protein product: CASSQAGTSVYNEQFF.

The chain couples TRBV6-6 to TRBJ1-1; the D gene is possibly TRBD1 (5 bases). The germline V gene encodes CDR1 MNHNY and CDR2 SVGAGI (reference sequence). V was shortened by 7 bases and J by 5 bases, with 14 bases between the two germline ends. CDR3 size: 13 residues. The CDR3 protein is CASKLGAGTEAFF. The CDR3 DNA follows: TGTGCCAGCAAATTAGGGGCGGGAACTGAAGCTTTCTTT.

The sample holds a few counts of this clone. The rearrangement links TRBV19 to TRBJ2-2, with 13 bases aligning to TRBD2. The ends lost 5 bases at V and 6 bases at J; junction bases unmatched: 9. Germline CDR1 is LNHDA and CDR2 is SQIVND (reference sequence). This CDR3 has 17 amino acids. Here the CDR3 DNA reads TGTGCCAGTAGTGCCTGGACTAGCGGGAGAGGTTCCGGGGAGCTGTTTTTT. Residues: CASSAWTSGRGSGELFF.

V usage is TRBV10-3 and J usage is TRBJ1-2; D is uncertain. Trimming left V 9 bases short and J 7 bases short, with 18 bases between. Germline V gene lookup returns CDR1 ENHRY and CDR2 SYGVKD. CDR3 length: 13 residues. The CDR3 loop reads CAITAGSESGYTF. DNA for the CDR3: TGTGCCATTACAGCCGGAAGTGAGAGTGGCTACACCTTC.

The V gene is TRBV5-1, the J gene TRBJ2-1; 15 positions agree with TRBD2. Per the germline V gene, CDR1 is SGHRS and CDR2 is YFSETQ. J was trimmed by 8 bases and V by 4 bases; bases with no gene match: 7. The CDR3 covers 16 residues. For the CDR3, the DNA is TGCGCCAGCAGCACCGGGACTAGCGGGAGGTCGGATGAGCAGTTCTTC. It encodes CASSTGTSGRSDEQFF.

The chain joins TRBV5-4 to TRBJ1-6; TRBD1 matches 7 bases. The CDR3 runs 15 residues. In germline, CDR1 is SGHNT, CDR2 YYREEE (reference sequence). Trimming took 0 bases from V and 6 from J; bases not matched to a gene: 3. CDR3 sequence (DNA): TGTGCCAGCAGCTTGGGGGACAGACCTAATTCACCCCTCCACTTT. Its protein is CASSLGDRPNSPLHF.

J is TRBJ2-7 and V is TRBV6-5, with TRBD1 matching 9 bases. The CDR3 spans 16 residues. The germline V gene has CDR1 MNHEY and CDR2 SVGAGI. Trimming took 2 bases from V and 2 from J; bases not matched to a gene: 7. The CDR3 spells CASSYPSGQGTYEQYF. The CDR3 DNA reads as TGTGCCAGCAGTTACCCGTCGGGACAGGGAACCTACGAGCAGTACTTC.

This clone occurred once. The chain's CDR3 is CASSEWGLAGNSYEQYF. The CDR3 DNA reads TGCGCCAGCAGTGAGTGGGGACTAGCGGGTAATTCGTACGAGCAGTACTTC. V is TRBV10-1 and J is TRBJ2-7; 12 nucleotides align to TRBD2. CDR1 WNHNN and CDR2 SYGVQD come from the germline V gene (reference sequence). This CDR3 spans 17 amino acids. After removal of 1 base from V and 4 bases from J, the junction contained 8 bases not matched to a gene.

This clone was seen only a few times. The rearrangement uses TRBV7-2 and TRBJ2-7, with 10 bases lining up with TRBD2. This CDR3 is 13 amino acids long. Germline V gene data show CDR1 as SGHTA and CDR2 as FQGNSA. V lost 5 bases, J lost 3 bases, and 1 base stayed unmatched. CDR3 protein: CASSRTSGYEQYF. CDR3 nucleotides: TGTGCCAGCAGCCGGACTAGCGGCTACGAGCAGTACTTC.

This chain uses TRBV27 with TRBJ1-2; D unresolved. This CDR3 comprises 15 residues. Between the trimmed V and J ends, which lost 2 bases and 6 bases, there was a span of 16 bases. Germline V lookup: CDR1 MNHEY, CDR2 SMNVEV (reference sequence). The CDR3 is CASSLGGRQTDGYTF. CDR3 DNA sequence: TGTGCCAGCAGTTTAGGTGGCAGGCAGACGGATGGCTACACCTTC.

The chain recombines TRBV19 with TRBJ1-1; possible D gene TRBD1, 5 bases. V shed 1 base and J shed 0 bases, with 9 bases lying between them. Germline values: CDR1 LNHDA, CDR2 SQIVND (reference sequence). This CDR3 region has 15 residues. CDR3 DNA: TGTGCCAGTAGTATAGGCAGGGCAATGAACACTGAAGCTTTCTTT. The encoded protein is CASSIGRAMNTEAFF.

To note about this clone: A read error may account for a junction end that differs from germline. The V gene is TRBV7-7, the J gene TRBJ2-7, with TRBD1 as a possible D gene (6 bases). The CDR3 covers 13 residues. Germline assignment: CDR1 SSHAT and CDR2 FNYEAQ (reference sequence). The CDR3 loop reads CASSFGQSYEQYF. The DNA of the CDR3 is TGTGCTAGCAGCTTCGGACAGAGCTACGAGCAGTACTTC.

The chain carries TRBV12-5 and TRBJ1-4, with TRBD1 matching over 7 bases. The V segment lost 4 bases and the J segment 2 bases; nucleotides outside the gene matches: 4. Germline loops: CDR1 LGHNT, CDR2 FRNRAP. The CDR3 loop spans 15 amino acids. This chain's CDR3 is CASGSGQVTNEKLFF. As DNA, the CDR3 is TGTGCTAGTGGTTCTGGACAGGTGACTAATGAAAAACTGTTTTTT. Full variable domain (rest looked up from reference TRBV12-5 and TRBJ1-4): DARVTQTPRHKVTEMGQEVTMRCQPILGHNTVFWYRQTMMQGLELLAYFRNRAPLDDSGMPKDRFSAEMPDATLATLKIQPSEPRDSAVYFCASGSGQVTNEKLFFGSGTQLSVL.

The chain is built from TRBV7-9 and TRBJ1-2; D ambiguous. Deletions cut 5 bases from V and 7 bases from J, with 17 bases between. The CDR3 length is 14 residues. Per the germline V gene, CDR1 is SEHNR and CDR2 is FQNEAQ (reference sequence). Here the CDR3 DNA reads TGTGCCAGCAGCCAAGCGCCGCCGGCGCCTGGCTACACCTTC. Amino acids: CASSQAPPAPGYTF.

The chain links TRBV30 to TRBJ1-2; D not certain. This CDR3 contains 11 residues. V dropped 2 bases and J dropped 7 bases, with 8 bases sitting between them. CDR1 and CDR2 from the germline V gene are GTSNPN and SVGIG (reference sequence). The CDR3 DNA follows: TGTGCCTGGAGTAAAGGCGGTGGCTACACCTTC. Protein: CAWSKGGGYTF.

This chain joins TRBV7-2 and TRBJ2-1; 8 nucleotides align to TRBD2. The CDR3 is 13 amino acids. J lost 14 bases, V lost 5 bases, and 11 bases had no gene match. CDR1 is SGHTA, CDR2 FQGNSA, per germline. CDR3 in amino acids: CASSLTGGAEEFF. CDR3 DNA: TGTGCCAGCAGCCTGACGGGAGGGGCGGAAGAGTTCTTC.

The gene calls are TRBV28 and TRBJ2-3; D ambiguous. Germline CDR1 reads MDHEN; CDR2 reads SYDVKM. Trimming took 6 bases from V and 5 from J, leaving 12 bases between them. The CDR3 contains 13 residues. DNA for the CDR3: TGTGCCAGCAGCCTCCTTCTAGGAGATACGCAGTATTTT. This translates into CASSLLLGDTQYF. The full variable domain, its missing parts supplied by reference TRBV28 and TRBJ2-3, is DVKVTQSSRYLVKRTGEKVFLECVQDMDHENMFWYRQDPGLGLRLIYFSYDVKMKEKGDIPEGYSVSREKKERFSLILESASTNQTSMYLCASSLLLGDTQYFGPGTRLTVL.

The chain couples TRBV7-6 to TRBJ2-7; D may be TRBD2 (6 bases). The CDR3 extends over 15 amino acids. V was shortened by 1 base and J by 3 bases, with 13 bases between the two germline ends. Germline assignment: CDR1 SGHVS and CDR2 FNYEAQ. CDR3 residues: CASSLVPTEGYEQYF. The CDR3 nucleotides read TGTGCCAGCAGCTTAGTCCCGACGGAGGGCTACGAGCAGTACTTC.

This clone has just a few counts. V gene TRBV30 combines with J gene TRBJ1-1; no clear D. V lost 0 bases and J lost 0, with 8 bases in between. The CDR3 runs 14 residues. Germline V gene data show CDR1 as GTSNPN and CDR2 as SVGIG (reference sequence). CDR3 DNA: TGTGCCTGGAGTGTCCCGGGGATGAACACTGAAGCTTTCTTT. Protein sequence: CAWSVPGMNTEAFF. Variable domain in full (rest from reference TRBV30 and TRBJ1-1): SQTIHQWPATLVQPVGSPLSLECTVEGTSNPNLYWYRQAAGRGLQLLFYSVGIGQISSEVPQNLSASRPQDRQFILSSKKLLLSDSGFYLCAWSVPGMNTEAFFGQGTRLTVV.

The rearrangement uses TRBV28 and TRBJ2-5; tentative D call: TRBD2 (6 bases). CDR3 length: 15 amino acids. Germline-derived CDR1 and CDR2 are MDHEN and SYDVKM. V dropped 7 bases and J dropped 2 bases, with 17 bases sitting between them. CDR3 DNA sequence: TGTGCCAGCACGACGGGCGGGATTTTACAAGAGACCCAGTACTTC. Encoded protein: CASTTGGILQETQYF.

The chain employs TRBV15 and TRBJ1-3; 12 bases are shared with TRBD1. The CDR3 is made up of 15 amino acids. Trimming took 3 bases from V and 10 from J; bases not matched to a gene: 7. Looked up from germline, CDR1 is LNHNV and CDR2 is YYDKDF (reference sequence). CDR3 protein: CATSSGTGGTLTIYF. As DNA, the CDR3 is TGTGCCACCAGCAGTGGGACAGGGGGCACGTTAACCATATATTTT.

V gene TRBV6-1 combines with J gene TRBJ2-3; D is possibly TRBD2 (5 bases). The V end lost 3 bases, the J end lost 1 base, and 8 bases lay between the germline ends. The CDR3 sequence is 14 residues long. CDR1 and CDR2 from the germline V gene are MNHNS and SASEGT. Here the CDR3 reads CASSEGSGTDTQYF. CDR3 nucleotide sequence: TGTGCCAGCAGTGAGGGTAGCGGCACAGATACGCAGTATTTT.

The chain is built from TRBV28 and TRBJ2-4; D remains unclear. With 6 bases removed from V and 0 bases from J, the gap between germline ends came to 12 bases. This CDR3 comprises 15 residues. Germline V gene data show CDR1 as MDHEN and CDR2 as SYDVKM. CDR3: CASSPVELAKNIQYF. CDR3 DNA sequence: TGTGCCAGCAGCCCGGTAGAACTAGCCAAAAACATTCAGTACTTC.

J is TRBJ2-3 and V is TRBV29-1; 8 bases agree with TRBD2. Trimming at V came to 6 bases and at J to 4 bases, leaving 9 bases not matched to a gene. The CDR3 runs 14 residues. Germline CDR1 reads SQVTM; CDR2 reads ANQGSEA. This chain's CDR3 is CSVEGSGSADTQYF. DNA of the CDR3: TGCAGCGTGGAGGGGAGCGGGAGCGCAGATACGCAGTATTTT.

This chain links TRBV6-6 with TRBJ2-2, with 15 positions matching TRBD2. V lost 6 bases to trimming and J lost 5 bases; unmatched junction nucleotides: 10. This CDR3 has 18 residues. From germline, CDR1 is MNHNY and CDR2 SVGAGI (reference sequence). CDR3 sequence (DNA): TGTGCCAGCAGCCGAGCCGGGACTAGCGGGAGGCATACCGGGGAGCTGTTTTTT. Protein sequence: CASSRAGTSGRHTGELFF.

The chain uses TRBV5-4 and TRBJ2-5; TRBD1 agrees at 7 bases. The CDR3 spans 16 residues. Germline CDR1 is SGHNT and CDR2 is YYREEE (reference sequence). V gave up 1 base and J gave up 2 bases; unmatched junction bases: 8. CDR3 nucleotide sequence: TGTGCCAGCAGCTTGTTAACAGGGGACGGGCAAGAGACCCAGTACTTC. This gives the protein CASSLLTGDGQETQYF.

This clone appeared a few times. This rearrangement joins TRBV10-3 to TRBJ2-7; 7 positions match TRBD1. CDR1 is ENHRY, CDR2 SYGVKD, per germline. Germline trimming cut 5 bases from V and 3 bases from J; bases unmatched to any gene: 4. The CDR3 totals 13 residues. The CDR3, as DNA: TGTGCCATCAGTAGGACAGGAGACTACGAGCAGTACTTC. It translates to CAISRTGDYEQYF.

This chain connects TRBV5-1 to TRBJ2-1, with 10 bases fitting TRBD2. V gave up 1 base and J gave up 9 bases; unmatched junction bases: 13. CDR1 and CDR2 (germline): SGHRS, YFSETQ. The CDR3 spans 17 residues. CDR3 coding DNA: TGCGCCAGCAGCTTGCCCAGCGGGAGGGCCTCGGTTTCTGAGCAGTTCTTC. It encodes CASSLPSGRASVSEQFF.